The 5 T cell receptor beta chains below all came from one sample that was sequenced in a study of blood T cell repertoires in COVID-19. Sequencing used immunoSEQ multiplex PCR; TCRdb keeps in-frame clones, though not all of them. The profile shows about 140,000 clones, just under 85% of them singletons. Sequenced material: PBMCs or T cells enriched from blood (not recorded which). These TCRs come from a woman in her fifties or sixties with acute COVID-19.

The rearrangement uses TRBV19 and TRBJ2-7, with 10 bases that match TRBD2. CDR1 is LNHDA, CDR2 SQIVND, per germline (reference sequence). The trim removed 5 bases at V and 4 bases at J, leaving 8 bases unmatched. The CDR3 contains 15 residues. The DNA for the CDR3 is TGTGCCAGTAGTGGGCTAGCGGGAGAAAGGTACGAGCAGTACTTC. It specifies CASSGLAGERYEQYF.

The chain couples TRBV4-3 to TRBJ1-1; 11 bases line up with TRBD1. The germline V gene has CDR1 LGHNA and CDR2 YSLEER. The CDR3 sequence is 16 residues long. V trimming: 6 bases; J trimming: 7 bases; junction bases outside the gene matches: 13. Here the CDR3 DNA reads TGCGCCAGCAGTCCCGGACAGGGGGCGCGTAAAGGTGAAGCTTTCTTT. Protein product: CASSPGQGARKGEAFF.

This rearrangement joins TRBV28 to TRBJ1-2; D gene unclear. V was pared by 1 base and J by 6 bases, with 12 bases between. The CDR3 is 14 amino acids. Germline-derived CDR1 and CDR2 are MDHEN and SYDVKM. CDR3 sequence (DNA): TGTGCCAGCAGTTTATCCGCTCCGCAGGATGGCTACACCTTC. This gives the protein CASSLSAPQDGYTF.

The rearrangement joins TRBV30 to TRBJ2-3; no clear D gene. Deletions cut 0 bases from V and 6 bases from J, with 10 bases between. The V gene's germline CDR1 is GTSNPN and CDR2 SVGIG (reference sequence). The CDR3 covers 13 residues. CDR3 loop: CAWSVVPQDTQYF. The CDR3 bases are TGTGCCTGGAGTGTAGTTCCCCAGGATACGCAGTATTTT. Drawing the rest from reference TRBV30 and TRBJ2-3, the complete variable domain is SQTIHQWPATLVQPVGSPLSLECTVEGTSNPNLYWYRQAAGRGLQLLFYSVGIGQISSEVPQNLSASRPQDRQFILSSKKLLLSDSGFYLCAWSVVPQDTQYFGPGTRLTVL.

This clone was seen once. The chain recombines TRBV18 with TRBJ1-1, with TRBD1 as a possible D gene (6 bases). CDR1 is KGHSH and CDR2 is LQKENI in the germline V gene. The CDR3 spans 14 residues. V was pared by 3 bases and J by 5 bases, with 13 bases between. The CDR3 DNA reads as TGTGCCAGCTCACCGACGGGGAGGGGGACTGAAGCTTTCTTT. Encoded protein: CASSPTGRGTEAFF. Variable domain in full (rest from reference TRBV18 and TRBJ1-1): NAGVMQNPRHLVRRRGQEARLRCSPMKGHSHVYWYRQLPEEGLKFMVYLQKENIIDESGMPKERFSAEFPKEGPSILRIQQVVRGDSAAYFCASSPTGRGTEAFFGQGTRLTVV.